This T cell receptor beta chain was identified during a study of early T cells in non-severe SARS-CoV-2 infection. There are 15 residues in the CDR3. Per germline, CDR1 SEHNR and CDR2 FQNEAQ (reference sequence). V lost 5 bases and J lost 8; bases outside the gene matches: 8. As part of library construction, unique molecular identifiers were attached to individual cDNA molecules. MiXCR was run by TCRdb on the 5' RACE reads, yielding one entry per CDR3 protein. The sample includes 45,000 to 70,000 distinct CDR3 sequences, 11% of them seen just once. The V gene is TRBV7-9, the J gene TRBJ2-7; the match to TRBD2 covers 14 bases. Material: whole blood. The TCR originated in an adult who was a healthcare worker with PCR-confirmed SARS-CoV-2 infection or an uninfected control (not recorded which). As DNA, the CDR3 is TGTGCCAGCAGCCCCGGGACTAGCGGGAGTGTCAAGCAGTACTTC. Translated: CASSPGTSGSVKQYF.